This entry lists 26 T cell receptor beta chains sequenced from one sample in a study of blood T cell repertoires in COVID-19. Here immunoSEQ multiplex PCR was the method, and the copy in TCRdb shows in-frame clones only, minus some. This sample has about 300,000 clones, with about 91% found just once. The sequenced sample consisted of peripheral blood. These receptors were collected from a woman aged 25 to 39 who had recovered from COVID-19.

The rearrangement joins TRBV24-1 to TRBJ2-1; 9 nucleotides align to TRBD1. The CDR3 covers 15 residues. After removal of 4 bases from V and 7 bases from J, the junction contained 7 bases not matched to a gene. The germline gives CDR1 KGHDR, CDR2 SFDVKD. CDR3 sequence reads: CATSDPRGQGNEQFF. The DNA for the CDR3 is TGTGCCACCAGTGACCCCAGAGGACAGGGGAATGAGCAGTTCTTC.

This clone appeared a few times. Other DNA sequences from this sample encode an identical CDR3 as well. The chain is built from TRBV18 and TRBJ2-7, with TRBD1 matching over 7 bases. Germline CDR1 KGHSH, CDR2 LQKENI. This CDR3 has 14 amino acids. Trimming at V came to 3 bases and at J to 3 bases, leaving 5 bases not matched to a gene. The CDR3 region has the DNA TGTGCCAGCTCACCCAGACAGGGCGTCTACGAGCAGTACTTC. Translated, it gives CASSPRQGVYEQYF.

This clone showed up just once. The V call is TRBV6-1, the J call TRBJ2-5; 11 bases are a match to TRBD2. Trimming at V came to 2 bases and at J to 5 bases, leaving 7 bases not matched to a gene. Germline values: CDR1 MNHNS, CDR2 SASEGT. The CDR3 has 16 amino acids. CDR3 DNA: TGTGCCAGCAGTGAATTTTTAGCGGGGGGGTCGGAGACCCAGTACTTC. Translated, it gives CASSEFLAGGSETQYF.

This chain connects TRBV6-6 to TRBJ1-5; 7 bases map to TRBD1. Germline CDR1 reads MNHNY; CDR2 reads SVGAGI (reference sequence). There are 16 residues in the CDR3. V lost 2 bases, J lost 2 bases, and 6 bases stayed unmatched. The CDR3 sequence is CASSYPHRGGNQPQHF. For the CDR3, the DNA is TGTGCCAGCAGTTACCCCCACAGGGGAGGCAATCAGCCCCAGCATTTT.

In this sample, this clone turned up a few times. The rearrangement links TRBV7-3 to TRBJ2-1; D may be TRBD2 (6 bases). The CDR3 contains 16 residues. In germline, CDR1 is SGHTA, CDR2 FQGTGA. V was trimmed by 1 base and J by 7 bases, leaving 17 bases between them. CDR3 residues: CASSLREVRVGNEQFF. The CDR3 DNA is TGTGCCAGCAGCTTAAGGGAGGTTAGGGTGGGTAATGAGCAGTTCTTC.

The chain employs TRBV30 and TRBJ1-6; 8 positions match TRBD1. The trim removed 3 bases at V and 11 bases at J, leaving 9 bases unmatched. This CDR3 contains 14 residues. The germline CDR1 and CDR2 sequences are GTSNPN and SVGIG (reference sequence). The CDR3 nucleotides read TGTGCCTGGAGAGCCTCAGGGGGCGGGACACCCCTCCACTTT. Its translation is CAWRASGGGTPLHF.

CDR3 residues: CASIPTTGNTIYF. The DNA of the CDR3 is TGTGCCAGTATACCCACAACGGGAAACACCATATATTTT. The chain links TRBV19 to TRBJ1-3; D not certain. The CDR3 is 13 amino acids. Germline V gene lookup returns CDR1 LNHDA and CDR2 SQIVND (reference sequence). Trimming left V 7 bases short and J 4 bases short, with 11 bases between.

This chain joins TRBV6-5 and TRBJ1-2; possibly TRBD1 for D (6 bases). The ends were cut back, 5 bases at V and 4 bases at J, with 14 bases in the middle. Germline V CDR1 and CDR2: MNHEY, SVGAGI. This CDR3 region has 14 residues. In DNA form, the CDR3 reads TGTGCCAGCAGTAGAGGACAGACTTCCTATGGCTACACCTTC. It codes for CASSRGQTSYGYTF.

The chain has TRBV19 and TRBJ1-1, with D possibly being TRBD1 (6 bases). Germline CDR1 and CDR2: LNHDA and SQIVND (reference sequence). The length of the CDR3 is 14 residues. V was shortened by 7 bases and J by 3 bases, with 15 bases between the two germline ends. The CDR3 is CASKRGGLDTEAFF. The CDR3 DNA reads TGTGCCAGTAAGAGGGGGGGGTTGGACACTGAAGCTTTCTTT.

This clone was observed a few times. The rearrangement joins TRBV30 to TRBJ1-1, with a possible D match to TRBD1 (5 bases). CDR1 is GTSNPN and CDR2 is SVGIG in the germline V gene (reference sequence). V was cut by 4 bases and J by 4 bases, with 10 bases left in between. This CDR3 comprises 12 residues. The CDR3 region has the DNA TGTGCCTGGACCCAGGGTTCCACTGAAGCTTTCTTT. Translation gives CAWTQGSTEAFF.

V gene TRBV5-5 combines with J gene TRBJ2-7; a possible D gene is TRBD2 (6 bases). This CDR3 region has 14 residues. The germline V gene encodes CDR1 SGHKS and CDR2 YYEKEE (reference sequence). The V end was cut by 1 base, the J end by 3 bases, with 11 bases between. CDR3 amino acids: CASSLRGTGYEQYF. DNA of the CDR3: TGTGCCAGCAGCTTGAGAGGGACTGGCTACGAGCAGTACTTC.

The table lists this clone with a count of one. This rearrangement joins TRBV6-1 to TRBJ2-7, with D perhaps matching TRBD2 (7 bases). This CDR3 has 16 amino acids. V lost 4 bases and J lost 3, with 19 bases in between. Germline V lookup: CDR1 MNHNS, CDR2 SASEGT. The CDR3 loop reads CASSVYRAGEGYEQYF. DNA of the CDR3: TGTGCCAGCAGTGTGTATCGGGCAGGGGAGGGCTACGAGCAGTACTTC.

The V and J genes are TRBV10-3 and TRBJ1-4; D gene unclear. The germline V gene encodes CDR1 ENHRY and CDR2 SYGVKD. V lost 0 bases and J lost 4, with 9 bases in between. The CDR3 runs to 15 residues. This CDR3 is CAISESSGSNEKLFF. The CDR3 coding sequence is TGTGCCATCAGTGAGTCTAGTGGGAGTAATGAAAAACTGTTTTTT.

The chain carries TRBV4-3 and TRBJ2-7, with TRBD1 as a possible D gene (6 bases). The germline gives CDR1 LGHNA, CDR2 YSLEER. The germline V and J ends were trimmed by 4 bases and 2 bases, with 18 bases remaining between them. CDR3 length equals 16 residues. The DNA for the CDR3 is TGCGCCAGCAGCCTACGGGACACCGGAGGCCCCTACGAGCAGTACTTC. As protein: CASSLRDTGGPYEQYF.

The gene calls are TRBV6-4 and TRBJ1-2; D remains ambiguous. The CDR3 contains 14 residues. In germline, CDR1 is MRHNA, CDR2 SNTAGT. V gave up 6 bases and J gave up 7 bases, with 18 bases separating them. The CDR3 region is CASRKLEGAGGYTF. CDR3 nucleotide sequence: TGTGCCAGCAGAAAACTCGAGGGCGCCGGTGGCTACACCTTC.

The J gene is TRBJ1-1, the V gene TRBV3-1 (or the pseudogene TRBV3-2), with 7 positions matching TRBD1. Germline V gene sequence: CDR1 LGHDT, CDR2 YNNKEL (reference sequence). After removal of 3 bases from V and 6 bases from J, the junction contained 4 bases not matched to a gene. This CDR3 contains 13 residues. CDR3 sequence: CASSHEGTAEAFF. CDR3 DNA: TGTGCCAGCAGCCATGAGGGGACAGCTGAAGCTTTCTTT.

This clone was recorded a few times. The genes are TRBV18 and TRBJ2-2, with TRBD1 matching over 7 bases. The CDR3 has 15 amino acids. The ends lost 6 bases at V and 1 base at J; junction bases unmatched: 5. Germline CDR1 and CDR2: KGHSH and LQKENI. The chain's CDR3 is CASSLGQRNTGELFF. Written as DNA, the CDR3 is TGTGCCAGCTCCCTGGGACAGAGGAACACCGGGGAGCTGTTTTTT.

The chain links TRBV7-2 to TRBJ2-7; D unresolved. The CDR3 has 15 amino acids. Germline V gene sequence: CDR1 SGHTA, CDR2 FQGNSA. Trimming removed 0 bases at V and 3 bases at J, with 12 bases between. The CDR3 loop reads CASSLAPGLGYEQYF. The DNA of the CDR3 is TGTGCCAGCAGCTTAGCGCCGGGTCTTGGCTACGAGCAGTACTTC.

J is TRBJ1-2 and V is TRBV6-5; TRBD1 matches at 7 bases. This CDR3 is 15 amino acids long. Germline trimming cut 6 bases from V and 5 bases from J; bases unmatched to any gene: 12. Germline lookup yields CDR1 MNHEY and CDR2 SVGAGI. The CDR3 loop reads CASRRTGTAGYGYTF. The CDR3 DNA reads TGTGCCAGCAGACGAACTGGGACAGCGGGTTATGGCTACACCTTC.

This clone is a singleton in its sample. The chain is built from TRBV15 and TRBJ1-2; D is undetermined. Per germline, CDR1 LNHNV and CDR2 YYDKDF (reference sequence). V lost 1 base and J 4 bases, leaving 13 bases between the germline ends. This CDR3 is built from 15 residues. The CDR3 region has the DNA TGTGCCACCAGCAGAGGATTGTCCGGCGGCTATGGCTACACCTTC. It yields the protein CATSRGLSGGYGYTF.

The rearrangement uses TRBV6-1 and TRBJ1-2, with 7 bases aligning to TRBD1. The CDR3 runs to 14 residues. Germline V gives CDR1 MNHNS, CDR2 SASEGT. Trimming removed 3 bases from V and 8 bases from J; junction bases left unmatched: 9. The CDR3 region is CASSERDSLEGYTF. DNA of the CDR3: TGTGCCAGCAGTGAGCGGGACAGCCTGGAGGGCTACACCTTC.

J is TRBJ1-1 and V is TRBV7-8; D is unresolved. The CDR3 contains 12 residues. V lost 1 base and J 5 bases, leaving 5 bases between the germline ends. Germline CDR1 and CDR2: SGHVS and FQNEAQ. The CDR3 sequence is CASSLGRTEAFF. The CDR3 DNA reads TGTGCCAGCAGCTTAGGGAGGACTGAAGCTTTCTTT.

About this clone: This specimen includes other DNA sequences encoding the same CDR3. This sequence joins TRBV20-1 and TRBJ1-2, with 8 bases aligning to TRBD1. V shed 6 bases, J shed 8 bases, and the junction held 5 bases outside the gene matches. The CDR3 is made up of 11 amino acids. Germline CDR1 DFQATT, CDR2 SNEGSKA (reference sequence). The CDR3 loop reads CSAGQGGGYTF. CDR3 sequence (DNA): TGCAGTGCCGGACAGGGTGGAGGCTACACCTTC.

V usage is TRBV27 and J usage is TRBJ2-7, with 12 positions matching TRBD2. Germline CDR1 MNHEY, CDR2 SMNVEV (reference sequence). CDR3 size: 17 residues. The ends lost 2 bases at V and 2 bases at J; junction bases unmatched: 7. For the CDR3, the DNA is TGTGCCAGCAGTTTAAGATCTAGCGGGGGGGCCGCCTACGAGCAGTACTTC. Encoded protein: CASSLRSSGGAAYEQYF.

This sequence joins TRBV7-2 and TRBJ2-5; 9 nucleotides match TRBD2. The CDR3 has 15 residues. The junction had 5 bases not matched to a gene; V was cut back by 2 bases and J by 4 bases. Germline V lookup: CDR1 SGHTA, CDR2 FQGNSA. This CDR3 is CASSLQRGAGETQYF. DNA for the CDR3: TGTGCCAGCAGCTTACAGCGGGGGGCTGGAGAGACCCAGTACTTC.

The rearrangement joins TRBV3-1 (or the pseudogene TRBV3-2) to TRBJ1-1; D gene uncertain. V gave up 0 bases and J gave up 4 bases, with 9 bases separating them. CDR3 length: 14 residues. Germline V CDR1 and CDR2: LGHDT, YNNKEL (reference sequence). The CDR3 nucleotides are TGTGCCAGCAGCCAAGACCCAGGCGTCACTGAAGCTTTCTTT. Protein product: CASSQDPGVTEAFF.